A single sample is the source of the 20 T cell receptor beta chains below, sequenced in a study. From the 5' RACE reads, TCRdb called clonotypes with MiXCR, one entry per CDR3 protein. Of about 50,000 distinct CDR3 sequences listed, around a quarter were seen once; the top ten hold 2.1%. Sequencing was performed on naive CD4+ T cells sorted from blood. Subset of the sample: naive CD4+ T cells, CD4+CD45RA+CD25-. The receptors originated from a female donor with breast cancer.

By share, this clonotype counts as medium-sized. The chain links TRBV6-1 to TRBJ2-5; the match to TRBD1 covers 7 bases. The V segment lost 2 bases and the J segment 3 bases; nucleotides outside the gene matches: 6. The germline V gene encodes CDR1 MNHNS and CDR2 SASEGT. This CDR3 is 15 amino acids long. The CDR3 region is CASSEQTGPKETQYF. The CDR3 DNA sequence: TGTGCCAGCAGTGAACAGACAGGGCCTAAAGAGACCCAGTACTTC.

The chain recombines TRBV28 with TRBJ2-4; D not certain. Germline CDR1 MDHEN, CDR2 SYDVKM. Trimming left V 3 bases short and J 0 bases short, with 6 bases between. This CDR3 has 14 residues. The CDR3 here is CASSLIGAKNIQYF. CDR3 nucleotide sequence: TGTGCCAGCAGTTTGATAGGAGCCAAAAACATTCAGTACTTC.

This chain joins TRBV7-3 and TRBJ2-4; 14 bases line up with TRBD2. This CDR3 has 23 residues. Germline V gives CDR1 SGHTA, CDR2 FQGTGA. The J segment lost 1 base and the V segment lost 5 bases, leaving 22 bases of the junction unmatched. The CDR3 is CASSREGPGTSGGTPGAKNIQYF. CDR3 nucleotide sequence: TGTGCCAGCAGCCGCGAAGGTCCCGGGACTAGCGGGGGCACCCCAGGGGCCAAAAACATTCAGTACTTC.

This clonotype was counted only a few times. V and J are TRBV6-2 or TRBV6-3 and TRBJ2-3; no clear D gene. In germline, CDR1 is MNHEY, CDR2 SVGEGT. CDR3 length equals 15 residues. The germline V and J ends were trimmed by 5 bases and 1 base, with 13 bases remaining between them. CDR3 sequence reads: CASSLSSVGTDTQYF. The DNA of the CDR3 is TGTGCCAGCAGTCTAAGTTCAGTGGGCACAGATACGCAGTATTTT.

As DNA, the CDR3 is TGTGCCAGCAGTTACCCGGCTGTCTGGACAGGGAGGCGAACTGAAGCTTTCTTT. Amino acid sequence: CASSYPAVWTGRRTEAFF. The J gene is TRBJ1-1, the V gene TRBV6-2 or TRBV6-3; the match to TRBD1 covers 8 bases. The germline V gene has CDR1 MNHEY and CDR2 SVGEGT. Trimming took 2 bases from V and 5 from J; bases not matched to a gene: 16. The CDR3 length is 18 residues.

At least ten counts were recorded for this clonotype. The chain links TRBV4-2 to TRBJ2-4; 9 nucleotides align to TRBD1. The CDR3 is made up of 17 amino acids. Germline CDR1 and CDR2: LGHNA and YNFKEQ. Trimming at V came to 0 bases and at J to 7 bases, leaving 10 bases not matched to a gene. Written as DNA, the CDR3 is TGTGCCAGCAGCCAAGATGGGTCTACAGGGGGCCGGAACATTCAGTACTTC. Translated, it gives CASSQDGSTGGRNIQYF.

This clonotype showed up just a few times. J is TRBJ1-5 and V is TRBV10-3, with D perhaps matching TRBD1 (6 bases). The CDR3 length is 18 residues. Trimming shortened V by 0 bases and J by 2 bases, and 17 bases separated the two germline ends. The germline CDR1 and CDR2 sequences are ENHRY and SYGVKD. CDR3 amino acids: CAISESRRQGMGNQPQHF. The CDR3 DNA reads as TGTGCCATCAGTGAGTCGCGGCGTCAGGGGATGGGCAATCAGCCCCAGCATTTT.

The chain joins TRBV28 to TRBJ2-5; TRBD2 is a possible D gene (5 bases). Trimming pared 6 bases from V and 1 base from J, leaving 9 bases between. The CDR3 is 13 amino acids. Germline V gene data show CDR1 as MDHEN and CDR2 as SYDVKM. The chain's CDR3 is CASRQRPQETQYF. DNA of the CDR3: TGTGCCAGCAGGCAGCGGCCCCAAGAGACCCAGTACTTC.

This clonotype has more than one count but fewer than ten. CDR3 coding DNA: TGCAGTGCTAGAGAGATACAGGGACCCCGCTCACCCCTCCACTTT. Its translation: CSAREIQGPRSPLHF. The gene calls are TRBV20-1 and TRBJ1-6; possible D gene TRBD1, 6 bases. V lost 0 bases, J lost 10 bases, and 16 bases lay in between. This CDR3 region has 15 residues. Per the germline V gene, CDR1 is DFQATT and CDR2 is SNEGSKA (reference sequence).

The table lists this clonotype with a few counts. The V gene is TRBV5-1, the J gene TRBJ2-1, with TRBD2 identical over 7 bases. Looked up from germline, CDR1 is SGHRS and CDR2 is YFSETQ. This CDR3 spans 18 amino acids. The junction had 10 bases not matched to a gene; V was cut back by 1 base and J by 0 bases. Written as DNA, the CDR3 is TGCGCCAGCAGCTTGAATCTACTAGCGCTGAGCTCCTACAATGAGCAGTTCTTC. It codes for CASSLNLLALSSYNEQFF.

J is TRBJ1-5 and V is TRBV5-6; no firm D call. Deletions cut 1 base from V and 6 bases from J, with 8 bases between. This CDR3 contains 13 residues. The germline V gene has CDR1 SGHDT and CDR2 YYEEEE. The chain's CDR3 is CASSLKASQPQHF. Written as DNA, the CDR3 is TGTGCCAGCAGCTTGAAGGCCAGTCAGCCCCAGCATTTT. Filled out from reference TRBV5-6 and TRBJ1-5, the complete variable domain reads DAGVTQSPTHLIKTRGQQVTLRCSPKSGHDTVSWYQQALGQGPQFIFQYYEEEERQRGNFPDRFSGHQFPNYSSELNVNALLLGDSALYLCASSLKASQPQHFGDGTRLSIL.

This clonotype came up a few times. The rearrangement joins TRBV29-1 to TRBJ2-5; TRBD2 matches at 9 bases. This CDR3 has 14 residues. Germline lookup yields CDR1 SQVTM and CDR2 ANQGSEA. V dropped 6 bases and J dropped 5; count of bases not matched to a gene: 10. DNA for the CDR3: TGCAGCGTCCCCAGACTAGCGGCCGCGGAGACCCAGTACTTC. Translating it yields CSVPRLAAAETQYF.

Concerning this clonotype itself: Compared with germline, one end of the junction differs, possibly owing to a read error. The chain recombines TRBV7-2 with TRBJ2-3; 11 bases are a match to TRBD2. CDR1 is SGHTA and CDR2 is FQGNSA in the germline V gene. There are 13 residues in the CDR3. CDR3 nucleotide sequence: TGTGCCAGCAGCCTGTACCGGACTAGCGGGCACGATTTT. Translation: CASSLYRTSGHDF.

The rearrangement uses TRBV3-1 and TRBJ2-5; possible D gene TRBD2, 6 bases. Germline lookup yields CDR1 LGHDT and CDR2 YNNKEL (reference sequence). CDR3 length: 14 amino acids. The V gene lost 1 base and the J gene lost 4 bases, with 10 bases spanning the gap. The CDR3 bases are TGTGCCAGCAGCCAAGTAGCGGCGGCAGAGACCCAGTACTTC. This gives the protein CASSQVAAAETQYF.

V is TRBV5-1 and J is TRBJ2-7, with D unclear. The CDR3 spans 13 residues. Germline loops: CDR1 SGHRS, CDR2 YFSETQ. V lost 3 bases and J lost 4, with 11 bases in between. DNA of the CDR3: TGCGCCAGCAGCTCGGAAGTTTGGTACGAGCAGTACTTC. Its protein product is CASSSEVWYEQYF.

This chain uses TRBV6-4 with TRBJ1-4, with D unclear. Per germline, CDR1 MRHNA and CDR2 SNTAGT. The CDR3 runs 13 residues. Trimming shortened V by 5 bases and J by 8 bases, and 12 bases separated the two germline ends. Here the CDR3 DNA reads TGTGCCAGCAGTACGAACCGCGGGGAAAAACTGTTTTTT. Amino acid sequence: CASSTNRGEKLFF.

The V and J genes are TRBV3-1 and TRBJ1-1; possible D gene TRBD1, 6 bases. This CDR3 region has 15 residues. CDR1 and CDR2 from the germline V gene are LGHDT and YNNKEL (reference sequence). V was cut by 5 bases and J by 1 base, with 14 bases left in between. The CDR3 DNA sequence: TGTGCCAGCAGCTGGGGAGGACAGACGAACACTGAAGCTTTCTTT. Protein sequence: CASSWGGQTNTEAFF.

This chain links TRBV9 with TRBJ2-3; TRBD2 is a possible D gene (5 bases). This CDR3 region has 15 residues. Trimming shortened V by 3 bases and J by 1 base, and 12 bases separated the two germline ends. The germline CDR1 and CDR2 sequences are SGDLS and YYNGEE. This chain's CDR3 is CASSATIHGTDTQYF. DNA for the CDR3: TGTGCCAGCAGCGCGACTATCCATGGCACAGATACGCAGTATTTT.

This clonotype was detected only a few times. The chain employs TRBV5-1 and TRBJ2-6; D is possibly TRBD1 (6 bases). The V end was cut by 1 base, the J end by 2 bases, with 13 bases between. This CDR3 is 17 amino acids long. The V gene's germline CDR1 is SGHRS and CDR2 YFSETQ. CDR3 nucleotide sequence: TGCGCCAGCAGCTTGTTAACAGGGTTCCCTGGGGCCAACGTCCTGACTTTC. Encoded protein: CASSLLTGFPGANVLTF.

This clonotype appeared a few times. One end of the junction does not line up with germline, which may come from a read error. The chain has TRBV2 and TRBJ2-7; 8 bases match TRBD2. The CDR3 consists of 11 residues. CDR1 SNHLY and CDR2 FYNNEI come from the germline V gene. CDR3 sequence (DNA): TGTGCCAGCAGTCAAACCGGGACTAGGAGGTTC. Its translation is CASSQTGTRRF.